The 19 T cell receptor beta chains given below trace back to one sample, sequenced in a study of vaccination effects on CD4 cells after COVID-19. Their cognate antigens are unknown. Before sequencing, viral peptide pools were used by the ViraFEST assay to expand antigen-specific CD4+ T cells. The culture ran for 10 days before CD4+ T cells were isolated. This individual tested PCR-positive for SARS-CoV-2 infection between March and December 2020. The method was immunoSEQ multiplex PCR; TCRdb's version includes in-frame clones alone and lacks a portion of them. The table lists roughly 73,000 clones, roughly two thirds of them singletons. The source was CD4+ T cells from PBMCs cultured with HIV peptides, collected before COVID-19 vaccination. Documented subset: HIV-1 Nef peptide pool negative control/reference culture. Receptors were obtained from a human donor who had a prior SARS-CoV-2 infection.

The chain links TRBV5-4 to TRBJ2-2, with a weak D call TRBD1 (5 bases). The V gene lost 4 bases and the J gene lost 0 bases, with 10 bases spanning the gap. The V gene's germline CDR1 is SGHNT and CDR2 YYREEE (reference sequence). The CDR3 runs 15 residues. CDR3 sequence reads: CASSLRQTNTGELFF. The CDR3 DNA reads as TGTGCCAGCAGCCTACGACAGACGAACACCGGGGAGCTGTTTTTT.

The V gene is TRBV9, the J gene TRBJ2-3; D call uncertain. V lost 4 bases to trimming and J lost 14 bases, with 14 bases between them. Germline lookup yields CDR1 SGDLS and CDR2 YYNGEE. The CDR3 runs 11 residues. DNA for the CDR3: TGTGCCAGCAGCACAGACGACCGTCCGTATTTT. As protein: CASSTDDRPYF.

This chain uses TRBV9 with TRBJ2-5, with D perhaps TRBD2 (8 bases). The germline gives CDR1 SGDLS, CDR2 YYNGEE. This CDR3 spans 15 amino acids. V was pared by 3 bases and J by 1 base, with 13 bases between. CDR3 sequence (DNA): TGTGCCAGCAGCGCGGGAGGGACAGCCCAAGAGACCCAGTACTTC. Amino acids: CASSAGGTAQETQYF.

This chain uses TRBV20-1 with TRBJ1-1; TRBD1 agrees at 9 bases. The J segment lost 1 base and the V segment lost 3 bases, leaving 3 bases of the junction unmatched. The CDR3 has 14 residues. Germline V gives CDR1 DFQATT, CDR2 SNEGSKA (reference sequence). CDR3 sequence: CSASNRGRNTEAFF. The DNA of the CDR3 is TGCAGTGCTAGTAACAGGGGGCGGAACACTGAAGCTTTCTTT.

The chain is built from TRBV10-2 and TRBJ2-1; 13 bases agree with TRBD2. The CDR3 totals 21 residues. Trimming at V came to 3 bases and at J to 0 bases, leaving 14 bases not matched to a gene. Germline V lookup: CDR1 WSHSY, CDR2 SAAADI. The chain's CDR3 is CASSDPRKRLAGGTSYNEQFF. DNA of the CDR3: TGCGCCAGCAGTGATCCGAGGAAGAGACTAGCGGGAGGTACCTCCTACAATGAGCAGTTCTTC.

The chain is built from TRBV18 and TRBJ1-2, with TRBD1 matching 10 bases. Germline CDR1 and CDR2: KGHSH and LQKENI. The CDR3 totals 14 residues. Trimming at V came to 3 bases and at J to 5 bases, leaving 3 bases not matched to a gene. In nucleotides, the CDR3 is TGTGCCAGCTCACCCATGGGACAGGGGTATGGCTACACCTTC. It yields the protein CASSPMGQGYGYTF.

The CDR3, as DNA: TGTGCCAGCAGTTACACTCAGCGGGGGGTAGATGAGCAGTTCTTC. Its protein product is CASSYTQRGVDEQFF. V is TRBV6-6 and J is TRBJ2-1; TRBD2 matches at 9 bases. V lost 2 bases, J lost 8 bases, and 7 bases stayed unmatched. Per the germline V gene, CDR1 is MNHNY and CDR2 is SVGAGI (reference sequence). This CDR3 region has 15 residues.

V usage is TRBV5-1 and J usage is TRBJ2-5, with D perhaps assigned TRBD1 or TRBD2 (5 bases each). The CDR3 consists of 15 residues. Germline assignment: CDR1 SGHRS and CDR2 YFSETQ. V was cut by 1 base and J by 5 bases, with 15 bases left in between. This CDR3 reads CASSLTGGLSETQYF. The CDR3 nucleotides are TGCGCCAGCAGCTTGACAGGAGGTCTCTCGGAGACCCAGTACTTC.

The chain combines TRBV14 with TRBJ1-1; no reliable D call. V lost 3 bases and J 0 bases, leaving 5 bases between the germline ends. The CDR3 length is 13 residues. Germline CDR1 is SGHDN and CDR2 is FVKESK. As DNA, the CDR3 is TGTGCCAGCAGCCAGAACATGAACACTGAAGCTTTCTTT. It translates to CASSQNMNTEAFF.

The rearrangement links TRBV7-8 to TRBJ2-7; D is unclear. Germline lookup yields CDR1 SGHVS and CDR2 FQNEAQ. Trimming pared 6 bases from V and 0 bases from J, leaving 12 bases between. The CDR3 is made up of 14 amino acids. DNA of the CDR3: TGTGCCAGCAGATCCGACCCGAGCTCCTACGAGCAGTACTTC. Its translation: CASRSDPSSYEQYF.

Comment on this clone: The sample has other DNA sequences that encode this CDR3 too. V gene TRBV9 combines with J gene TRBJ2-5; D is uncertain. Germline CDR1 SGDLS, CDR2 YYNGEE. CDR3 length: 13 amino acids. V was clipped by 0 bases and J by 3 bases, with 6 bases between them. The CDR3 DNA follows: TGTGCCAGCAGCGTAGCTAAGGAAGAGACCCAGTACTTC. Its protein is CASSVAKEETQYF.

The chain joins TRBV5-1 to TRBJ1-1, with TRBD1 identical over 8 bases. The CDR3 is 14 amino acids. Germline V lookup: CDR1 SGHRS, CDR2 YFSETQ. V was clipped by 2 bases and J by 2 bases; unmatched bases: 2. CDR3 nucleotide sequence: TGCGCCAGCAGCTTTACAGGGGGTAACACTGAAGCTTTCTTT. Encoded protein: CASSFTGGNTEAFF.

The chain combines TRBV5-1 with TRBJ2-7, with 7 bases aligning to TRBD1. The germline gives CDR1 SGHRS, CDR2 YFSETQ. The CDR3 has 17 residues. V lost 2 bases to trimming and J lost 2 bases; unmatched junction nucleotides: 13. The CDR3 DNA is TGCGCCAGCAGCTTCACGACAGGGCTTATTTACGCCTACGAGCAGTACTTC. The encoded protein is CASSFTTGLIYAYEQYF.

The gene calls are TRBV5-1 and TRBJ2-2, with D possibly being TRBD1 (6 bases). Trimming stripped 4 bases from V and 0 bases from J, with 13 bases between. Germline values: CDR1 SGHRS, CDR2 YFSETQ. CDR3 length: 16 amino acids. CDR3 protein: CASSPLTGANTGELFF. Here the CDR3 DNA reads TGCGCCAGCAGCCCGTTGACAGGCGCGAACACCGGGGAGCTGTTTTTT.

The rearrangement links TRBV6-6 to TRBJ1-3; 7 bases align to TRBD1. Germline V CDR1 and CDR2: MNHNY, SVGAGI (reference sequence). There are 14 residues in the CDR3. J gave up 2 bases and V 6 bases, and 4 bases lay outside the gene matches. CDR3 sequence: CASRLQGTGNTIYF. CDR3 sequence (DNA): TGTGCCAGCAGATTACAGGGGACTGGAAACACCATATATTTT.

The rearrangement uses TRBV27 and TRBJ2-4; TRBD1 matches 10 bases. Unmatched junction bases numbered 5, after V lost 5 bases and J lost 7 bases. The CDR3 is 14 residues long. Germline CDR1 is MNHEY and CDR2 is SMNVEV (reference sequence). CDR3 DNA: TGTGCCAGCAGTACTCGGACAGGGGGTAACATTCAGTACTTC. It translates to CASSTRTGGNIQYF.

The rearrangement joins TRBV6-5 to TRBJ2-5; D is undetermined. The ends were cut back, 6 bases at V and 5 bases at J, with 13 bases in the middle. Germline CDR1 reads MNHEY; CDR2 reads SVGAGI. The CDR3 runs 13 residues. CDR3 nucleotides: TGTGCCAGCAGGATAAGGGTGGGTGAGACCCAGTACTTC. Amino acid sequence: CASRIRVGETQYF.

The chain carries TRBV5-4 and TRBJ2-5; a weak D match, TRBD2 (5 bases). The CDR3 is 14 amino acids. Trimming pared 0 bases from V and 2 bases from J, leaving 8 bases between. From germline, CDR1 is SGHNT and CDR2 YYREEE (reference sequence). The CDR3 sequence: CASSLESGQETQYF. For the CDR3, the DNA is TGTGCCAGCAGCTTGGAATCGGGACAAGAGACCCAGTACTTC.

This clone was detected only a few times. This sequence joins TRBV10-3 and TRBJ1-2; TRBD1 might be the D (5 bases). The CDR3 loop spans 17 amino acids. V gave up 0 bases and J gave up 4 bases, with 18 bases separating them. Germline V CDR1 and CDR2: ENHRY, SYGVKD. CDR3 bases: TGTGCCATCAGTGAGTCGTGGGGCCTAACTGCGGGCTATGGCTACACCTTC. Protein: CAISESWGLTAGYGYTF.